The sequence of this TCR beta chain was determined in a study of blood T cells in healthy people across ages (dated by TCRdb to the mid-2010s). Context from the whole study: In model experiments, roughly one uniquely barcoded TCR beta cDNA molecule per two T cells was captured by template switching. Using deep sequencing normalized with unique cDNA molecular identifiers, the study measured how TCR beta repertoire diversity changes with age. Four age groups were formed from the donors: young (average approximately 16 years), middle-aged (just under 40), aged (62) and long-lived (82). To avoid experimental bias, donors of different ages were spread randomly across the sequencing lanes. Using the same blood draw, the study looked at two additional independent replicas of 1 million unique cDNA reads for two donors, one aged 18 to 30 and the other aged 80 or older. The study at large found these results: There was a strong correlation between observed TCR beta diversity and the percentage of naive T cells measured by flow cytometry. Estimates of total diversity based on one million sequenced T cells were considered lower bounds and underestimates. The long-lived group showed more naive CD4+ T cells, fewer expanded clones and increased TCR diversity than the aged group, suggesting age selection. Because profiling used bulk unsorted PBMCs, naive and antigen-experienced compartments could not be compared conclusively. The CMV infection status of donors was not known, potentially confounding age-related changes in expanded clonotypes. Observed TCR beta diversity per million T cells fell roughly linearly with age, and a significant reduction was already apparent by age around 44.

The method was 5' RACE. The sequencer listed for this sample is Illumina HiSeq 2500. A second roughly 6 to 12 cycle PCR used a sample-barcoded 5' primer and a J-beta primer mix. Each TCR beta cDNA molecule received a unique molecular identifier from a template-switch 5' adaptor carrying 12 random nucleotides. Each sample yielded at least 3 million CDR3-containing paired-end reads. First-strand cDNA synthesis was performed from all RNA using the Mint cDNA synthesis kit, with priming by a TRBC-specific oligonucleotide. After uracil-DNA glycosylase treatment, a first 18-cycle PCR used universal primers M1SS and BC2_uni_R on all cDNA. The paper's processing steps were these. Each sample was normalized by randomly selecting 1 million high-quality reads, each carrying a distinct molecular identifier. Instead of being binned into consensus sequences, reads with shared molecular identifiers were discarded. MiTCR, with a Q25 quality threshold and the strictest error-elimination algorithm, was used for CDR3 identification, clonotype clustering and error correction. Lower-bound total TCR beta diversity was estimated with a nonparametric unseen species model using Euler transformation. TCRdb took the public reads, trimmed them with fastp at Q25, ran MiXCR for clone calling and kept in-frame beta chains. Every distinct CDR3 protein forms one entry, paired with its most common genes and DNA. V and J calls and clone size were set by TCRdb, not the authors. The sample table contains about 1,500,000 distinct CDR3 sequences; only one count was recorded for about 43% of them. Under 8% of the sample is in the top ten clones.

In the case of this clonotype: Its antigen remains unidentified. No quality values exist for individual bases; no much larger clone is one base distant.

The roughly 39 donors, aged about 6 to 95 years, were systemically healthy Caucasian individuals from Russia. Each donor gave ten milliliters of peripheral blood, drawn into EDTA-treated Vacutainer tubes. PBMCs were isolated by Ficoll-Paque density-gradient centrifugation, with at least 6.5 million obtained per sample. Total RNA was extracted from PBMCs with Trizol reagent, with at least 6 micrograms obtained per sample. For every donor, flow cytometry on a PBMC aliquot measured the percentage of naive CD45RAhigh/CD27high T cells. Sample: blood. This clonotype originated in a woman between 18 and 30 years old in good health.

The DNA sequence is as follows: TGTGCCACCAGTGCCGGTCAGTGGAGTAAGCAGTACTTC. Its protein product is CATSAGQWSKQYF. Recombination joined TRBV24-1 with TRBJ2-7, with the D gene not clear enough to name. The germline V gene specifies KGHDR as CDR1 and SFDVKD as CDR2. The cysteine opens and the phenylalanine closes a CDR3 of 13 amino acids. The retained sequence is limited to the CDR3, 39 bases, with the frame set at the first base. V and J are truncated by 5 bases and 8 bases respectively, leaving an intervening sequence of 15 bases.